These T cell receptor beta chains were read from a single sample in a study of metastatic and nonmetastatic thyroid tumors. MiXCR re-clonotyped the PCR reads for TCRdb. Of several thousand clones in the sample, under 30% were seen once. What was sequenced was adjacent normal tissue. Every receptor here comes from a female donor with papillary thyroid cancer or a benign thyroid nodule (not recorded which). Some clones in this sample may be carry-over from other donors' samples. The CDR3 runs from the conserved cysteine through the conserved F or W. Not every row has a clone size; where given, it reads once, few, many or a size class.

TRBV6-1,TRBJ2-7,NA,CASSSYGGSAYEQYF
TRBV24-1,TRBJ2-2,NA,CATSEGVLGTGELFF
TRBV7-6,TRBJ2-1,NA,CASSLVQGASGNEQFF
TRBV6-1,TRBJ1-1,many,CASRASGQMNTEAFF
TRBV12-3/TRBV12-4,TRBJ1-2,few,CASRSPGQSNGYTF
TRBV20-1,TRBJ2-1,NA,CSARGAGSYNEQFF
TRBV5-1,TRBJ1-4,NA,CASSLRGPGQPNEKLFF
TRBV6-1,TRBJ1-1,many,CASRGDQFSAFF
TRBV6-1,TRBJ2-7,many,CASILSRGGGAYEQYF
TRBV2,TRBJ1-2,many,CASSEAGTGGRSNYGYTF